This T cell receptor beta chain was recovered during a study of T cell responses to AZD1222 COVID-19 vaccine. On the study more broadly: Pooled samples include second doses given at about 4 or 12 weeks.

V was trimmed by 0 bases and J by 0 bases, leaving 8 bases between them. The CDR3 consists of 15 residues. Germline V gives CDR1 MNHEY, CDR2 SVGAGI. TCRdb's table, derived via immunoSEQ multiplex PCR, lists solely in-frame clones and lacks some. The table lists 95,000 to 150,000 clones, approximately 83% of them singletons, with about 8.5% in the top ten. Regarding this clone: What it binds is unknown.

Findings and caveats of the study: Donors were mostly white British, more females; clonal diversity possibly underestimated. At baseline, seropositivity was found in only a handful of AZD1222 recipients.

The sequenced sample was peripheral blood, obtained on day 0 of AZD1222 vaccination. The TCR sequence derives from an adult in good health. The gene calls are TRBV6-5 and TRBJ2-5; no firm D call. The chain's CDR3 is CASSYSPRYQETQYF. CDR3 sequence (DNA): TGTGCCAGCAGTTACTCGCCTAGGTACCAAGAGACCCAGTACTTC.